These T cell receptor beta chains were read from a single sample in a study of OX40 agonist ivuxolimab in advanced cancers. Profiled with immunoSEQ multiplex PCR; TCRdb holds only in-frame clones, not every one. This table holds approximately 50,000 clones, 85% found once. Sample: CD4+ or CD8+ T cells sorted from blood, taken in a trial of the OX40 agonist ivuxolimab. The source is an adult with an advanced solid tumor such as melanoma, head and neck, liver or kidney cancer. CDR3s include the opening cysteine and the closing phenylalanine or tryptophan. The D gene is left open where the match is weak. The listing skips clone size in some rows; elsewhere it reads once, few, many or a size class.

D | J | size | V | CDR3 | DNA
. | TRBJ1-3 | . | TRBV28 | CASSLSPRGAGNTIYF | TGTGCCAGCAGTTTATCCCCGCGGGGTGCTGGAAACACCATATATTTT
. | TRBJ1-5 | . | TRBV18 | CASSPGGSYTEPQHF | TGTGCCAGCTCACCAGGGGGGTCATATACTGAGCCCCAGCATTTT
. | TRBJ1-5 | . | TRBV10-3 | CAISDSNQPQHF | TGTGCCATCAGTGATAGCAATCAGCCCCAGCATTTT
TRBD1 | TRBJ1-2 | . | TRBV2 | CASSESAAGGIGYTF | TGTGCCAGCAGTGAATCGGCCGCAGGGGGAATTGGCTACACCTTC
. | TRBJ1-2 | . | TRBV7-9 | CASSLALGGLNGYTF | TGTGCCAGCAGCTTAGCGCTTGGAGGGCTAAATGGCTACACCTTC
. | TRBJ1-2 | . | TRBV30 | CAWATGTPGSGGYTF | TGTGCCTGGGCTACCGGGACCCCAGGTTCTGGTGGCTACACCTTC
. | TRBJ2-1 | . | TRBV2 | CARMGEGKSPYNEQFF | TGTGCCAGGATGGGTGAGGGGAAGTCCCCCTACAATGAGCAGTTCTTC
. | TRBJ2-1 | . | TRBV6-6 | CASSSHGGPNEQFF | TGTGCCAGCAGTTCCCACGGCGGGCCTAATGAGCAGTTCTTC
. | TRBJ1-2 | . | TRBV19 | CASSPTGPTLRGYTF | TGTGCCAGTAGTCCAACCGGGCCTACGTTGCGGGGCTACACCTTC
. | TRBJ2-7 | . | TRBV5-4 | CASSLATGLDYEQYF | TGTGCCAGCAGCTTGGCGACAGGTCTGGACTACGAGCAGTACTTC
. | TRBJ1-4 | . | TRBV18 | CASSRQGDEKLFF | TGTGCCAGCTCACGGCAGGGAGATGAAAAACTGTTTTTT
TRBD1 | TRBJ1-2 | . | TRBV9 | CASSTGTAQSGYTF | TGTGCCAGCAGCACCGGGACAGCCCAGAGTGGCTACACCTTC
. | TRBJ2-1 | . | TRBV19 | CASSMGRASYNEQFF | TGTGCCAGTAGTATGGGCAGGGCTTCCTACAATGAGCAGTTCTTC
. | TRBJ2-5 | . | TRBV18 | CASSPQGGLQETQYF | TGTGCCAGCTCACCACAGGGCGGACTTCAGGAGACCCAGTACTTC
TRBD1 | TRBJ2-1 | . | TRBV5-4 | CASSSRQGAGRVNEQFF | TGTGCCAGCAGCTCCCGACAGGGGGCGGGGAGGGTCAATGAGCAGTTCTTC
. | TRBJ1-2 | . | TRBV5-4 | CASSLVGAGNYGYTF | TGTGCCAGCAGCTTGGTAGGGGCAGGGAACTATGGCTACACCTTC
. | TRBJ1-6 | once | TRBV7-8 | CASTGQSSYNSPLHF | TGTGCCAGCACCGGACAGAGCTCCTATAATTCACCCCTCCACTTT
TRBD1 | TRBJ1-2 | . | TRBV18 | CASYGQGDGYTF | TGTGCCAGCTATGGACAGGGCGATGGCTACACCTTC
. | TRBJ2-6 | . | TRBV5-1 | CASSPLAGSPFSGANVLTF | TGCGCCAGCAGCCCCCTGGCAGGGTCCCCTTTTTCTGGGGCCAACGTCCTGACTTTC
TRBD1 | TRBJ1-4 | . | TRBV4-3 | CASSHGQGAFRFEKLFF | TGCGCCAGCAGCCATGGACAGGGGGCGTTTAGGTTTGAAAAACTGTTTTTT
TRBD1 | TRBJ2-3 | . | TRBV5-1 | CASSTDPGTGLPDTQYF | TGCGCCAGCAGCACCGACCCCGGGACAGGTCTTCCCGATACGCAGTATTTT
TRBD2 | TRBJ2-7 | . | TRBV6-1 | CASRTQRGAYEQYF | TGTGCCAGCAGAACCCAGCGGGGGGCCTACGAGCAGTACTTC
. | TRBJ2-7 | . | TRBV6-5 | CASSLTLRDYEQYF | TGTGCCAGCAGCTTGACCCTCAGGGACTACGAGCAGTACTTC
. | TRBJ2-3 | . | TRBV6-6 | CASSFQGPDTQYF | TGTGCCAGCAGTTTTCAGGGTCCAGATACGCAGTATTTT
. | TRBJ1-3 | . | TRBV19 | CASSSTGSGNTIYF | TGTGCCAGTAGTTCCACAGGGTCCGGAAACACCATATATTTT
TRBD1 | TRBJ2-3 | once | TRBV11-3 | CASRQQGSDTQYF | TGTGCCAGCAGGCAACAGGGGAGCGATACGCAGTATTTT
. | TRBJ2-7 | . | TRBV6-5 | CASTPDSSYEQYF | TGTGCCAGCACCCCGGACTCCTCCTACGAGCAGTACTTC
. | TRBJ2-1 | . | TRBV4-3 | CASSQEIASEQFF | TGCGCCAGCAGCCAAGAGATAGCCTCTGAGCAGTTCTTC
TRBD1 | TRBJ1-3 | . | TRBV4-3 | CASSQDEGARGNTIYF | TGCGCCAGCAGCCAAGATGAGGGGGCTAGAGGAAACACCATATATTTT
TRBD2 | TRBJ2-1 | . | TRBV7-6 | CASSDSAGGRNEQFF | TGTGCCAGCAGCGATTCAGCGGGAGGGCGCAATGAGCAGTTCTTC
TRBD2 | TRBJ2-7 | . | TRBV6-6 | CASSPVGGSEQYF | TGTGCCAGCAGTCCAGTGGGGGGGAGCGAGCAGTACTTC
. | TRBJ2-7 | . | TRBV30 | CALVQGFREQYF | TGTGCCCTAGTTCAGGGGTTTCGCGAGCAGTACTTC
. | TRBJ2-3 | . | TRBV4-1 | CASSQGQRDTQYF | TGCGCCAGCAGCCAGGGGCAGCGGGATACGCAGTATTTT
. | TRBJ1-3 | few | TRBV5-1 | CASSSTTGSSGNTIYF | TGCGCCAGCAGCTCGACAACAGGGTCCTCTGGAAACACCATATATTTT
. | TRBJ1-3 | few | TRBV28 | CASSLPESASSGNTIYF | TGTGCCAGCAGTTTACCGGAGTCCGCGAGCTCTGGAAACACCATATATTTT
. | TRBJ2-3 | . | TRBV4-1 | CASRPTGIVTDTQYF | TGCGCCAGCAGACCCACGGGGATCGTCACAGATACGCAGTATTTT
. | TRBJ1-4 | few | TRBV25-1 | CASSGNPGGSTEKLFF | TGTGCCAGCAGTGGAAACCCGGGGGGGAGTACCGAAAAACTGTTTTTT
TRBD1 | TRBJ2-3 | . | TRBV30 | CAWQIGQGADTQYF | TGTGCCTGGCAGATCGGACAGGGGGCAGATACGCAGTATTTT
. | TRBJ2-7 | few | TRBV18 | CASSAGQAYEQYF | TGTGCCAGCTCAGCGGGACAAGCCTACGAGCAGTACTTC
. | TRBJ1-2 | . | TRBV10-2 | CASAMGEDSGYTF | TGCGCCAGCGCGATGGGGGAAGACTCTGGCTACACCTTC
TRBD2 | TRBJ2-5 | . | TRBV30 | CAWSVYSGETQYF | TGTGCCTGGAGTGTATATAGCGGGGAGACCCAGTACTTC
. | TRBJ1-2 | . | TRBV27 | CASSLRGRGWVSNYGYTF | TGTGCCAGCAGTCTCCGGGGGCGCGGGTGGGTTTCTAACTATGGCTACACCTTC
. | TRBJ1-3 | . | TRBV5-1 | CASRTDSGNTIYF | TGCGCCAGCAGGACAGACTCTGGAAACACCATATATTTT
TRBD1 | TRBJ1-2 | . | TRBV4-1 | CASSQGSYRGKGYGYTF | TGCGCCAGCAGCCAAGGGAGCTACAGGGGAAAGGGCTATGGCTACACCTTC
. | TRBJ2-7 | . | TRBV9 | CASSPPGSHYEQYF | TGTGCCAGCAGCCCCCCCGGATCCCACTACGAGCAGTACTTC
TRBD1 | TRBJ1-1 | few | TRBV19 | CASSIEQGINAFF | TGTGCCAGTAGTATCGAACAGGGGATTAACGCTTTCTTT
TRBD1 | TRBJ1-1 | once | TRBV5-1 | CASSYRTGALNTEAFF | TGCGCCAGCAGCTATCGGACAGGGGCTTTGAACACTGAAGCTTTCTTT
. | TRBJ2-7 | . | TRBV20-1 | CSAAVAYEQYF | TGCAGTGCTGCAGTTGCCTACGAGCAGTACTTC
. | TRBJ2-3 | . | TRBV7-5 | CASSLQGSTDTQYF | TGTGCCAGCAGCTTACAGGGCTCCACAGATACGCAGTATTTT
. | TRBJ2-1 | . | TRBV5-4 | CASSLGSDNEQFF | TGTGCCAGCAGCTTGGGGTCAGACAATGAGCAGTTCTTC
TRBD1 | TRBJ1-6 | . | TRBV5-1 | CASSGGQEFSPLHF | TGCGCCAGCAGTGGGGGACAGGAGTTTTCACCCCTCCACTTT
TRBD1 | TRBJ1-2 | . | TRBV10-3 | CAISESPTGGYGYTF | TGTGCCATCAGTGAGTCCCCTACAGGGGGCTATGGCTACACCTTC
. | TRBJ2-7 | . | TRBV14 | CASSPWAGMDEQYF | TGTGCCAGCAGCCCCTGGGCTGGGATGGACGAGCAGTACTTC
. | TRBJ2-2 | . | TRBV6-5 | CASTQRDTGELFF | TGTGCCAGCACCCAAAGAGACACCGGGGAGCTGTTTTTT
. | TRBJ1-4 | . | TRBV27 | CASGFRTNEKLFF | TGTGCCAGCGGGTTTCGGACTAATGAAAAACTGTTTTTT
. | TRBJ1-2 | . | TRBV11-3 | CASSYLSGPNYGYTF | TGTGCCAGCAGCTACCTCAGCGGGCCTAACTATGGCTACACCTTC
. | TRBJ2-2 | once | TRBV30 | CAWSVGLPQNTGELFF | TGTGCCTGGAGTGTAGGACTGCCCCAGAACACCGGGGAGCTGTTTTTT
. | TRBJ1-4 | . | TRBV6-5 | CASRPGTEREKLFF | TGTGCCAGCAGACCTGGGACGGAGAGGGAAAAACTGTTTTTT